This TCR beta chain came from a study of blood T cell repertoires in COVID-19. Study-wide background: PBMCs, B-cell-depleted T cells, or T cells provided the cDNA or gDNA that made up the material.

Per the germline V gene, CDR1 is SGHAT and CDR2 is FQDESV (reference sequence). The CDR3 length is 15 residues. V dropped 0 bases and J dropped 7 bases, with 15 bases sitting between them. Libraries were prepared by immunoSEQ multiplex PCR; TCRdb keeps only in-frame clonotypes and omits some of them. The sample has around 230,000 clones; around 85% are singletons. This sequence was found in a man between 40 and 49 years old with acute or convalescent COVID-19. Sample: peripheral blood. This chain links TRBV11-1 with TRBJ1-1; TRBD1 is a possible D gene (5 bases). The CDR3 protein is CASSLAQGVRNEAFF. The CDR3 DNA follows: TGTGCCAGCAGCTTAGCCCAGGGCGTACGAAATGAAGCTTTCTTT.